Sequencing of this T cell receptor beta chain was carried out in a study of blood T cell repertoires in COVID-19 (dated by TCRdb to about 2020). In terms of the full investigation: Collaborator samples came from the United States, Italy and Spain and covered acute and convalescent phases of COVID-19. The sample metadata nearly always contained a de-identified subject ID, COVID-19 status, age in years and sex. The material from the prospective study consisted of cDNA or gDNA derived from T cells, B-cell-depleted T cells, or PBMCs. The samples were drawn from two sources: the first 160 participants of the ongoing ImmuneRACE study, and 950 to 1,500 subjects contributed by 6 global collaborators. Where available, HLA class I and class II types were obtained from metadata supplied by the sample provider rather than from assay-based typing. The repertoires were released in a freely available public database intended as a resource for research on the immune response to SARS-CoV-2. Subjects who had been exposed to COVID-19, were actively infected with it, or had recovered from it provided the deeply sampled blood TCRbeta repertoires that made up the dataset.

Worth noting for this clone: This clone's antigen is unknown. The sample holds no much larger clone one base away, and base qualities are not on file.

Each collaborating institution followed its own protocols to collect whole blood in K2EDTA tubes. For TCRbeta analysis, collaborator samples were shipped as frozen whole blood, as isolated PBMCs, or as DNA extracted from either sample type. The immunoSEQ Assay, a bias-controlled multiplex PCR, was used to amplify TCRbeta CDR3 regions from genomic DNA. As for how the authors treated the data: Within the assay, amplification of reference gene primers was used to estimate how many nucleated cells each sample contained. To quantify the absolute abundance of each unique TCRbeta CDR3 rearrangement, sequence reads were collapsed and filtered. For each sample, productive Simpson clonality was calculated as the square root of Simpson's diversity index over productive rearrangements. TCRdb limited this immuneACCESS table to in-frame rearrangements with V and J called. A share of clones is missing; checked studies link under half to unresolved V genes, and the rest is unexplained. The DNA gave D and trimming, while V, J and clone size come from that table. This sample gives 150,000 to 200,000 clones in total; approximately 90% of them show up just once. Of the sample, approximately 4.5% falls within the top ten clones.

Points the paper makes about the study in general: The amount of clinical and demographic metadata varied by source and participant and was provided uncurated.

This sequence was found in a human donor in a cohort sampled during active COVID-19. Source material: peripheral blood.

The CDR3: CASSFGGKPANEKLFF. The DNA sequence is as follows: TGTGCCAGCAGCTTTGGCGGGAAGCCGGCTAATGAAAAACTGTTTTTT. The chain was built from TRBV5-4 and TRBJ1-4; no D gene call is confident. CDR1 and CDR2 (SGHNT, YYREEE) derive from the germline V gene (reference sequence). Inclusive of the bounding cysteine and phenylalanine, the CDR3 is 16 residues long. This entry keeps only the CDR3 DNA: 48 bases, framed from base 1. The V and J ends are trimmed by 2 bases and 3 bases, leaving 14 bases between them.